Below, one TCR beta chain is given with its context. Here immunoSEQ multiplex PCR was the method, and the copy in TCRdb shows in-frame clones only, minus some. The table has about 480,000 clones, around 87% seen once. The data derive from a study of blood T cell repertoires in COVID-19. V lost 1 base to trimming and J lost 4 bases, with 10 bases between them. Germline V gene sequence: CDR1 LGHNA, CDR2 YSLEER. This CDR3 comprises 14 residues. Symptom resolution, clearance, or two negative PCRs marked the recovered donors of Cohort 3. V and J are TRBV4-3 and TRBJ1-2, with a weak D call TRBD1 (6 bases). What was sequenced was PBMCs or T cells enriched from blood (not recorded which). This receptor was taken from a woman aged 40 to 50 who had recovered from COVID-19. The DNA of the CDR3 is TGCGCCAGCAGCCAAGTGGGGGCACTCTATGGCTACACCTTC. Residues: CASSQVGALYGYTF.